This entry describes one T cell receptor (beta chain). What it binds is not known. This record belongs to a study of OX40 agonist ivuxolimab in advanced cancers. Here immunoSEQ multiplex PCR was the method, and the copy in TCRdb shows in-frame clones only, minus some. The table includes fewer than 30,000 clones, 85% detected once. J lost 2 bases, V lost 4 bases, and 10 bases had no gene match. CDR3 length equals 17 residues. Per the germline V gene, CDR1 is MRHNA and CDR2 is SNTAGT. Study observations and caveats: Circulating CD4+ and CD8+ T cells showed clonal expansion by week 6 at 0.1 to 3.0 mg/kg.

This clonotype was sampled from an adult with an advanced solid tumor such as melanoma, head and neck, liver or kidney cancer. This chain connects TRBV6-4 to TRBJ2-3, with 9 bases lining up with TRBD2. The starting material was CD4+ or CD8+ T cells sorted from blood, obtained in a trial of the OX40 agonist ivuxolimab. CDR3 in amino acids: CASSALDERGDTDTQYF. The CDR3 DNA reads TGTGCCAGCAGTGCCCTTGATGAGCGGGGGGACACAGATACGCAGTATTTT.